This TCR beta chain was captured by sequencing in a study of blood T cells in healthy people across ages. Study-level findings and limits: Strong correlation linked observed beta diversity and percent naive T cells.

A word on this clonotype: Its antigen is not identified.

Healthy individuals of Caucasian origin from Russia, aged about 6 to 95, served as donors. The CDR3 sequence is 15 residues long. Germline assignment: CDR1 SEHNR and CDR2 FQNEAQ (reference sequence). The J segment lost 4 bases and the V segment lost 1 base, leaving 3 bases of the junction unmatched. The authors ran a second PCR of roughly 7 to 11 cycles using a sample-barcoded 5' primer and a J-beta primer mix. TCRdb passed the 5' RACE reads through MiXCR, listing each CDR3 protein once. The sample comprises around 690,000 distinct CDR3 sequences, under 65% of which are singletons, and around 37% rests with the top ten.

The clonotype originates from a man aged 55 to 69 in good health. The V gene is TRBV7-9, the J gene TRBJ2-2; 7 nucleotides match TRBD1. Material: blood. The CDR3 loop reads CASSLVGGITGELFF. CDR3 sequence (DNA): TGTGCCAGCAGCTTAGTAGGGGGCATCACCGGGGAGCTGTTTTTT.